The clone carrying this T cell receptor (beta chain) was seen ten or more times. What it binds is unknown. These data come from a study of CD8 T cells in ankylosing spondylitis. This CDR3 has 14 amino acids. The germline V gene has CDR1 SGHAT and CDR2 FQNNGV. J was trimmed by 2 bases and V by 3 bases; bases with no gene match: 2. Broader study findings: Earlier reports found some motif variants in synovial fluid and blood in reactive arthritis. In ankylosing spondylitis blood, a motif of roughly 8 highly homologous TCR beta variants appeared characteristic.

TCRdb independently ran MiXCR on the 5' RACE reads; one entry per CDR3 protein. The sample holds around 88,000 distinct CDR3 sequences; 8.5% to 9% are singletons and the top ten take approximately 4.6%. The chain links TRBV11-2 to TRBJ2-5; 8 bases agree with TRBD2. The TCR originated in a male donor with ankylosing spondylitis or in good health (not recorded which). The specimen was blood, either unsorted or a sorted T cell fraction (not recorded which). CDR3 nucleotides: TGTGCCAGCAGCTTCGGCGGGGGGCAAGAGACCCAGTACTTC. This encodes CASSFGGGQETQYF.